A single sample gave rise to the 15 T cell receptor beta chains below, sequenced in a study of T cells after yellow fever vaccination. TCRdb redid the calling of the 5' RACE reads with MiXCR, one entry per CDR3 protein. The table lists around 310,000 distinct CDR3 sequences, around 4.1% of them singletons. Material: PBMCs, obtained 5 days after the yellow fever booster vaccination. These TCRs come from a man aged 18 to 29 who received the YFV17D yellow fever vaccine.

Here the CDR3 reads CSARGRADEQYV. In nucleotides, the CDR3 is TGCAGTGCTAGAGGCAGGGCTGACGAGCAGTACGTC. The chain uses TRBV20-1 and TRBJ2-7, with a possible D match to TRBD1 (5 bases). The V gene lost 1 base and the J gene lost 5 bases, with 9 bases spanning the gap. Germline CDR1 and CDR2: DFQATT and SNEGSKA (reference sequence). The CDR3 is 12 amino acids.

This clonotype was observed at least ten times. V and J are TRBV5-1 and TRBJ2-1; D unresolved. V was shortened by 4 bases and J by 0 bases, with 5 bases between the two germline ends. The germline V gene encodes CDR1 SGHRS and CDR2 YFSETQ. This CDR3 is 13 amino acids long. Here the CDR3 DNA reads TGCGCCAGCAGCAAAGGCTCCTACAATGAGCAGTTCTTC. Residues: CASSKGSYNEQFF.

At least ten counts were recorded for this clonotype. The chain employs TRBV4-3 and TRBJ1-4; no definite D call. With 0 bases removed from V and 10 bases from J, the gap between germline ends came to 15 bases. The CDR3 is 15 amino acids. CDR1 is LGHNA and CDR2 is YSLEER in the germline V gene. DNA of the CDR3: TGCGCCAGCAGCCAAGATTTCGTTGGGGAGGGAAAACTGTTTTTT. Translated: CASSQDFVGEGKLFF.

This clonotype was recorded a few times. This sequence joins TRBV6-2 or TRBV6-3 and TRBJ2-2; TRBD1 matches 7 bases. CDR1 is MNHEY, CDR2 SVGEGT, per germline. This CDR3 contains 18 residues. Trimming at V came to 5 bases and at J to 8 bases, leaving 20 bases not matched to a gene. The CDR3 reads CASSHTRRGLRTPGELFF. The CDR3 DNA reads as TGTGCCAGCAGTCATACGAGAAGGGGGCTTCGAACACCGGGGGAGCTGTTTTTT.

The V gene is TRBV2, the J gene TRBJ2-7; the D gene is possibly TRBD1 (5 bases). From germline, CDR1 is SNHLY and CDR2 FYNNEI. V was clipped by 7 bases and J by 1 base, with 17 bases between them. The CDR3 sequence is 15 residues long. CDR3 nucleotides: TGTGCCAGCAACCCCGACAGAACTCTTTCCTACGAGCAGTACTTC. Its protein product is CASNPDRTLSYEQYF.

This clonotype was counted a few times. The V call is TRBV3-1, the J call TRBJ1-6; 7 positions match TRBD1. This CDR3 contains 16 residues. Germline V lookup: CDR1 LGHDT, CDR2 YNNKEL (reference sequence). V dropped 4 bases and J dropped 5; count of bases not matched to a gene: 8. The CDR3 DNA reads as TGTGCCAGCAGCCTGGACAGGCGCTACGATAATTCACCCCTCCACTTT. This translates into CASSLDRRYDNSPLHF. Full variable domain (remainder filled in from reference TRBV3-1 and TRBJ1-6): DTAVSQTPKYLVTQMGNDKSIKCEQNLGHDTMYWYKQDSKKFLKIMFSYNNKELIINETVPNRFSPKSPDKAHLNLHINSLELGDSAVYFCASSLDRRYDNSPLHFGNGTRLTVT.

The sample holds a few counts of this clonotype. This sequence joins TRBV6-2 or TRBV6-3 and TRBJ1-1; 9 positions agree with TRBD1. Per germline, CDR1 MNHEY and CDR2 SVGEGT. With 5 bases clipped from V and 4 bases from J, the junction kept 5 bases outside the gene matches. The CDR3 consists of 14 residues. Written as DNA, the CDR3 is TGTGCCAGCAGTACCGGGACAGGGAGCACTGAAGCTTTCTTT. Encoded protein: CASSTGTGSTEAFF.

This chain connects TRBV24-1 to TRBJ1-6, with TRBD1 as a possible D gene (5 bases). V lost 3 bases and J 7 bases, leaving 6 bases between the germline ends. CDR3 length equals 13 residues. Looked up from germline, CDR1 is KGHDR and CDR2 is SFDVKD. The CDR3 is CATSDRQNSPLHF. The CDR3, as DNA: TGTGCCACCAGTGATCGACAGAATTCACCCCTCCACTTT.

In its sample, this clonotype was seen many times. The chain carries TRBV5-6 and TRBJ1-1, with D hard to call. Trimming took 3 bases from V and 12 from J, leaving 12 bases between them. Germline assignment: CDR1 SGHDT and CDR2 YYEEEE. The CDR3 length is 11 residues. The CDR3 spells CASSSYARTFF. The CDR3 DNA is TGTGCCAGCAGCTCCTATGCGCGCACTTTCTTT.

This clonotype occurred many times. The chain carries TRBV12-3 or TRBV12-4 and TRBJ2-4; D might be TRBD1 (6 bases). This CDR3 comprises 13 residues. Trimming pared 2 bases from V and 9 bases from J, leaving 11 bases between. The CDR3 DNA reads TGTGCCAGCAGTTTATCGCAGGGGAGCATTCAGTACTTC. This translates into CASSLSQGSIQYF.

This chain joins TRBV6-6 and TRBJ2-3, with D perhaps matching TRBD1 or TRBD2 (5 bases each). The CDR3 consists of 14 residues. Trimming stripped 7 bases from V and 1 base from J, with 12 bases between. CDR1 MNHNY and CDR2 SVGAGI come from the germline V gene (reference sequence). The DNA of the CDR3 is TGTGCCAGCACGGTGAGGGACCGCACAGATACGCAGTATTTT. Its translation is CASTVRDRTDTQYF.

This clonotype was seen at least ten times. This chain joins TRBV7-9 and TRBJ1-1; 10 bases are shared with TRBD1. The germline V gene has CDR1 SEHNR and CDR2 FQNEAQ (reference sequence). The CDR3 spans 12 residues. V shed 5 bases, J shed 14 bases, and the junction held 8 bases outside the gene matches. The CDR3 sequence: CASSLGTGEGFF. The CDR3 DNA reads TGTGCCAGCAGCCTAGGGACAGGGGAAGGATTCTTT.

This clonotype was found many times. CDR3 region: CASNVGANVLTF. Here the CDR3 DNA reads TGTGCCAGCAACGTGGGGGCCAACGTCCTGACTTTC. This chain connects TRBV12-3 or TRBV12-4 to TRBJ2-6; D remains ambiguous. There are 12 residues in the CDR3. The V end lost 7 bases, the J end lost 4 bases, and 5 bases lay between the germline ends.

The chain couples TRBV7-3 to TRBJ2-1, with TRBD1 identical over 7 bases. J gave up 7 bases and V 2 bases, and 8 bases lay outside the gene matches. This CDR3 has 15 residues. Germline assignment: CDR1 SGHTA and CDR2 FQGTGA. The CDR3 region is CASSLASRGSNEQFF. CDR3 nucleotides: TGTGCCAGCAGCTTAGCATCCAGGGGGTCGAATGAGCAGTTCTTC.

The sample holds many counts of this clonotype. The genes are TRBV20-1 and TRBJ2-3; D not resolved. CDR1 DFQATT and CDR2 SNEGSKA come from the germline V gene (reference sequence). V shed 6 bases and J shed 5 bases, with 18 bases lying between them. The CDR3 covers 14 residues. CDR3 amino acids: CSARVISNQDTQYF. CDR3 nucleotides: TGCAGTGCGCGAGTGATTTCGAATCAAGATACGCAGTATTTT.